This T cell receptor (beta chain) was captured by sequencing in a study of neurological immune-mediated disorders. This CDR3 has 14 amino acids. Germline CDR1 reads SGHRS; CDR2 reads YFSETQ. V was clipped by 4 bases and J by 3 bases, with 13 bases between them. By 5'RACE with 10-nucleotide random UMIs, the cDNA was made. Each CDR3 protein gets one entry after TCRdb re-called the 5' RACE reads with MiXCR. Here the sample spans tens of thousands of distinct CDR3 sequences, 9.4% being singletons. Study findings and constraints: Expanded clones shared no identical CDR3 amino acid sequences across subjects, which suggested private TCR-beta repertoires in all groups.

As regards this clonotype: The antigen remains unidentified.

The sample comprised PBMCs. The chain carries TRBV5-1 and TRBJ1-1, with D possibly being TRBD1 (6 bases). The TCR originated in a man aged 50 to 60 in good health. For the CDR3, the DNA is TGCGCCAGCAGCGCTTTTCACAGGGACACTGAAGCTTTCTTT. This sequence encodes CASSAFHRDTEAFF.